Presented here are 2 T cell receptor beta chains from one specimen sequenced in a study of blood T cell repertoires in COVID-19. The repertoire was sequenced with immunoSEQ multiplex PCR; TCRdb's copy has only in-frame clones and lacks some. The data hold a few hundred thousand clones, with roughly 84% observed a single time. The sequenced sample was peripheral blood. The receptor set was obtained from a woman of 80 years or more with acute or convalescent COVID-19.

The rearrangement links TRBV5-6 to TRBJ2-5, with 8 bases aligning to TRBD1. Germline V gene lookup returns CDR1 SGHDT and CDR2 YYEEEE. Unmatched junction bases numbered 7, after V lost 3 bases and J lost 0 bases. The CDR3 totals 16 residues. The CDR3, as DNA: TGTGCCAGCAGCTCCGGGACAGGATGGTACCAAGAGACCCAGTACTTC. It yields the protein CASSSGTGWYQETQYF.

The CDR3 DNA follows: TGCGCCAGCACCCGGGACTTGGGGCGCTACGAGCAGTACTTC. Translated, it gives CASTRDLGRYEQYF. The rearrangement joins TRBV5-1 to TRBJ2-7, with D tentatively TRBD2 (6 bases). Between the trimmed V and J ends, which lost 6 bases and 3 bases, there was a span of 16 bases. CDR1 and CDR2 from the germline V gene are SGHRS and YFSETQ. The CDR3 spans 14 residues.